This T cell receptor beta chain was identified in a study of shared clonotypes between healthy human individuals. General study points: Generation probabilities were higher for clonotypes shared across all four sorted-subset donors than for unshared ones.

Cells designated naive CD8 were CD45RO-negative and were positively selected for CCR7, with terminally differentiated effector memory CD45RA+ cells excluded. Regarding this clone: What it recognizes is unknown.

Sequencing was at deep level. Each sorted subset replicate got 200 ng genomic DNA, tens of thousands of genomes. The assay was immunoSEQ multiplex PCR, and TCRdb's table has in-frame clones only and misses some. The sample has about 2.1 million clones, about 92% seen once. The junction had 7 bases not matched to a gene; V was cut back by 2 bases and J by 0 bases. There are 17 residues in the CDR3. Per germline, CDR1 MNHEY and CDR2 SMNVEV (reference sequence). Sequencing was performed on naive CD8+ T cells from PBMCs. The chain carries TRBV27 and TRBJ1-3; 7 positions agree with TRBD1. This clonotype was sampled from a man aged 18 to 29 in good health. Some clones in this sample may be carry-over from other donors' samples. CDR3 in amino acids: CASSLRAGGDSGNTIYF. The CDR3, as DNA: TGTGCCAGCAGTTTACGGGCAGGGGGTGACTCTGGAAACACCATATATTTT.